One sample yielded the 28 T cell receptor beta chains listed below, sequenced in a study of cytomegalovirus exposure and HLA in healthy donors. Use of 60 Vbeta and 13 Jbeta primers characterized the PCR. Profiled with immunoSEQ multiplex PCR; TCRdb holds only in-frame clones, not every one. The sample has approximately 87,000 clones, 65% to 90% seen once. Material for sequencing was PBMCs. The receptors derive from a woman aged 70-85 years in good health and CMV-seropositive.

The chain has TRBV15 and TRBJ2-2; 9 bases line up with TRBD1. Germline V lookup: CDR1 LNHNV, CDR2 YYDKDF (reference sequence). The CDR3 is made up of 21 amino acids. Losses at the gene ends were 0 bases for V and 0 bases for J; bases not matched to a gene: 14. CDR3 DNA: TGTGCCACCAGCAGAGATTTGCCCCGGACAGGGGAGGTCGCGAACACCGGGGAGCTGTTTTTT. Translated: CATSRDLPRTGEVANTGELFF.

This rearrangement joins TRBV25-1 to TRBJ1-4, with 9 nucleotides matching TRBD1. With V trimmed by 4 bases and J by 5 bases, 2 bases remained unmatched. The CDR3 runs to 14 residues. CDR1 and CDR2 (germline): MGHDK, SYGVNS. The CDR3 loop reads CASSGDRGNEKLFF. The CDR3 DNA sequence: TGTGCCAGCAGTGGAGACAGGGGGAATGAAAAACTGTTTTTT.

V gene TRBV12-5 combines with J gene TRBJ2-1; D is ambiguous. Per the germline V gene, CDR1 is LGHNT and CDR2 is FRNRAP. The CDR3 is 13 residues long. V lost 7 bases to trimming and J lost 8 bases, with 15 bases between them. The CDR3 spells CASAPPSVHEQFF. CDR3 DNA sequence: TGTGCTAGTGCCCCCCCCAGCGTACATGAGCAGTTCTTC.

This chain uses TRBV18 with TRBJ2-1; the D is unclear. Germline values: CDR1 KGHSH, CDR2 LQKENI. The length of the CDR3 is 12 residues. Trimming took 3 bases from V and 9 from J, leaving 9 bases between them. CDR3 sequence: CASSPGFREQFF. The CDR3 DNA reads as TGTGCCAGCTCACCCGGGTTCCGTGAGCAGTTCTTC.

This clone was seen a single time. The chain has TRBV4-1 and TRBJ2-1; 7 bases agree with TRBD2. The ends lost 4 bases at V and 1 base at J; junction bases unmatched: 13. CDR3 length: 18 residues. Germline assignment: CDR1 MGHRA and CDR2 YSYEKL. CDR3 DNA sequence: TGCGCCAGCAGCCTCCAACCCCCCTGGCGGGAGTCCTACAATGAGCAGTTCTTC. Translating it yields CASSLQPPWRESYNEQFF.

The gene calls are TRBV5-1 and TRBJ1-2; possible D gene TRBD1, 6 bases. Trimming left V 3 bases short and J 3 bases short, with 12 bases between. The length of the CDR3 is 14 residues. From germline, CDR1 is SGHRS and CDR2 YFSETQ. The CDR3 DNA follows: TGCGCCAGCAGCTCCGTCAAGGGGGACTATGGCTACACCTTC. Translation: CASSSVKGDYGYTF. The full variable domain, its missing parts supplied by reference TRBV5-1 and TRBJ1-2, is KAGVTQTPRYLIKTRGQQVTLSCSPISGHRSVSWYQQTPGQGLQFLFEYFSETQRNKGNFPGRFSGRQFSNSRSEMNVSTLELGDSALYLCASSSVKGDYGYTFGSGTRLTVV.

In this sample, this clone turned up a few times. V is TRBV18 and J is TRBJ1-2; D is possibly TRBD1 (6 bases). The CDR3 has 14 residues. CDR1 and CDR2 (germline): KGHSH, LQKENI. Trimming shortened V by 2 bases and J by 4 bases, and 11 bases separated the two germline ends. The CDR3 loop is CASSPGQQLYGYTF. DNA of the CDR3: TGTGCCAGCTCACCAGGACAGCAACTCTATGGCTACACCTTC.

The chain links TRBV6-4 to TRBJ2-3; D uncertain. This CDR3 region has 13 residues. Germline V gene data show CDR1 as MRHNA and CDR2 as SNTAGT. The V end lost 4 bases, the J end lost 0 bases, and 5 bases lay between the germline ends. The CDR3 region has the DNA TGTGCCAGCAGTGTCAGAAGCACAGATACGCAGTATTTT. Encoded protein: CASSVRSTDTQYF.

This sequence joins TRBV19 and TRBJ2-3; TRBD2 matches 12 bases. Germline V gene lookup returns CDR1 LNHDA and CDR2 SQIVND (reference sequence). This CDR3 contains 15 residues. Losses at the gene ends were 5 bases for V and 3 bases for J; bases not matched to a gene: 3. CDR3 amino acids: CASSRTSGRTDTQYF. The DNA of the CDR3 is TGTGCCAGTAGTCGAACTAGCGGGAGGACAGATACGCAGTATTTT. The entire variable domain, with the rest obtained from reference TRBV19 and TRBJ2-3, is as follows: DGGITQSPKYLFRKEGQNVTLSCEQNLNHDAMYWYRQDPGQGLRLIYYSQIVNDFQKGDIAEGYSVSREKKESFPLTVTSAQKNPTAFYLCASSRTSGRTDTQYFGPGTRLTVL.

The J gene is TRBJ1-2, the V gene TRBV6-6, with 7 bases identical to TRBD1. Germline trimming cut 6 bases from V and 4 bases from J; bases unmatched to any gene: 5. Germline V gives CDR1 MNHNY, CDR2 SVGAGI (reference sequence). The CDR3 is made up of 13 amino acids. In nucleotides, the CDR3 is TGTGCCAGCAGCACGACAGGGACCTATGGCTACACCTTC. As protein: CASSTTGTYGYTF.

The rearrangement links TRBV7-2 to TRBJ2-1, with a weak D call TRBD1 (5 bases). V was cut by 7 bases and J by 4 bases, with 17 bases left in between. This CDR3 comprises 15 residues. The germline gives CDR1 SGHTA, CDR2 FQGNSA. The DNA for the CDR3 is TGTGCCAGCAAACAGGACCGCATCGAGTACAATGAGCAGTTCTTC. It specifies CASKQDRIEYNEQFF.

In this sample, this clone turned up once. The rearrangement joins TRBV14 to TRBJ2-1; D is perhaps TRBD1 (6 bases). Trimming shortened V by 1 base and J by 6 bases, and 10 bases separated the two germline ends. CDR3 length equals 14 residues. Germline loops: CDR1 SGHDN, CDR2 FVKESK. CDR3 sequence reads: CASSQAGVRNEQFF. The CDR3 nucleotides are TGTGCCAGCAGCCAAGCAGGGGTTCGCAATGAGCAGTTCTTC. Using reference TRBV14 and TRBJ2-1 for the parts outside the CDR3, the full variable domain is EAGVTQFPSHSVIEKGQTVTLRCDPISGHDNLYWYRRVMGKEIKFLLHFVKESKQDESGMPNNRFLAERTGGTYSTLKVQPAELEDSGVYFCASSQAGVRNEQFFGPGTRLTVL.

The rearrangement joins TRBV19 to TRBJ1-2; possible D gene TRBD1, 5 bases. Germline loops: CDR1 LNHDA, CDR2 SQIVND (reference sequence). The V and J ends lost 6 bases and 3 bases respectively, with 17 bases between them. The CDR3 is 15 residues long. The CDR3 coding sequence is TGTGCCAGTAGAATCGGGACCCGCGGGGACTATGGCTACACCTTC. Amino acids: CASRIGTRGDYGYTF.

V is TRBV7-8 and J is TRBJ2-1; D possibly corresponds to TRBD1 (6 bases). The CDR3 extends over 14 amino acids. V dropped 0 bases and J dropped 10 bases, with 13 bases sitting between them. Germline V CDR1 and CDR2: SGHVS, FQNEAQ. Written as DNA, the CDR3 is TGTGCCAGCAGCTTAGCGTCCAGGGGCAGGGAGCAGTTCTTC. It codes for CASSLASRGREQFF.

Details on this clone: One end of the junction fails to match germline, which may point to a read error. The gene calls are TRBV7-9 and TRBJ2-7; D ambiguous. The CDR3 extends over 13 amino acids. Per the germline V gene, CDR1 is SEHNR and CDR2 is FQNEAQ (reference sequence). CDR3 residues: CSSSLASFYEQYF. As DNA, the CDR3 is TGTTCCAGCAGCTTAGCTTCGTTCTACGAGCAGTACTTC.

The V gene is TRBV7-2, the J gene TRBJ2-1, with 9 bases lining up with TRBD1. The CDR3 loop spans 14 amino acids. The trim removed 4 bases at V and 9 bases at J, leaving 7 bases unmatched. Germline CDR1 and CDR2: SGHTA and FQGNSA. DNA for the CDR3: TGTGCCAGCAGCTACGGGACAGGGCGCCGTGAGCAGTTCTTC. Encoded protein: CASSYGTGRREQFF.

The CDR3 DNA is TGTGCCAGCAGCGATCAGGTGTGGGGCGCAGATACGCAGTATTTT. Its protein product is CASSDQVWGADTQYF. The chain uses TRBV7-6 and TRBJ2-3; D may be TRBD1 (5 bases). Germline loops: CDR1 SGHVS, CDR2 FNYEAQ. V was clipped by 5 bases and J by 4 bases, with 16 bases between them. This CDR3 region has 15 residues.

The rearrangement joins TRBV6-5 to TRBJ2-2; 13 nucleotides match TRBD2. The V gene end was trimmed by 6 bases and the J gene end by 4 bases; junction bases not matched to a gene: 2. The CDR3 contains 15 residues. Germline loops: CDR1 MNHEY, CDR2 SVGAGI. The CDR3 is CASRGTSGATGELFF. CDR3 coding DNA: TGTGCCAGCAGAGGGACTAGCGGGGCCACCGGGGAGCTGTTTTTT.

This clone was seen a handful of times. The gene calls are TRBV6-6 and TRBJ2-7; D gene ambiguous. The germline V gene encodes CDR1 MNHNY and CDR2 SVGAGI (reference sequence). The CDR3 covers 15 residues. Trimming took off 7 bases at V and 2 bases at J, with 18 bases between the two ends. CDR3 loop: CASTKRQQSAYEQYF. The DNA for the CDR3 is TGTGCCAGCACCAAAAGGCAACAGTCAGCCTACGAGCAGTACTTC.

The chain combines TRBV5-1 with TRBJ2-7, with D uncertain. Germline V gene lookup returns CDR1 SGHRS and CDR2 YFSETQ. The ends were cut back, 0 bases at V and 4 bases at J, with 5 bases in the middle. This CDR3 has 12 amino acids. The CDR3 loop reads CASSLVGYEQYF. DNA for the CDR3: TGCGCCAGCAGCTTGGTCGGTTACGAGCAGTACTTC.

The chain uses TRBV29-1 and TRBJ2-5; D perhaps matches TRBD1 (6 bases). Germline CDR1 SQVTM, CDR2 ANQGSEA. The CDR3 contains 13 residues. V gave up 7 bases and J gave up 2 bases, with 14 bases separating them. CDR3 sequence: CSGTGRAQETQYF. Here the CDR3 DNA reads TGCAGCGGTACAGGGAGAGCACAAGAGACCCAGTACTTC.

There are many counts of this clone. The chain employs TRBV7-6 and TRBJ2-7; TRBD2 matches at 9 bases. With 1 base clipped from V and 4 bases from J, the junction kept 8 bases outside the gene matches. The CDR3 is 16 residues long. CDR1 is SGHVS and CDR2 is FNYEAQ in the germline V gene. CDR3 protein: CASSLESAGGLYEQYF. The CDR3 DNA reads TGTGCCAGCAGCTTAGAATCTGCGGGAGGGCTGTACGAGCAGTACTTC.

The V gene is TRBV7-9, the J gene TRBJ2-3; TRBD1 matches at 9 bases. Germline-derived CDR1 and CDR2 are SEHNR and FQNEAQ (reference sequence). This CDR3 comprises 15 residues. V dropped 5 bases and J dropped 3; count of bases not matched to a gene: 6. The DNA for the CDR3 is TGTGCCAGCAGCCCGGGACAGGGTAAGACAGATACGCAGTATTTT. Protein product: CASSPGQGKTDTQYF.

This chain links TRBV4-2 with TRBJ1-2; D may be TRBD1 (6 bases). V was pared by 4 bases and J by 5 bases, with 14 bases between. CDR3 size: 14 residues. The germline V gene encodes CDR1 LGHNA and CDR2 YNFKEQ. The CDR3 here is CASSPGAQGYGYTF. In DNA, the CDR3 is TGTGCCAGCAGCCCGGGCGCCCAGGGGTATGGCTACACCTTC.

The chain carries TRBV11-2 and TRBJ2-5; D gene ambiguous. Germline CDR1 reads SGHAT; CDR2 reads FQNNGV. Trimming removed 8 bases from V and 0 bases from J, with 10 bases in between. The CDR3 runs to 13 residues. CDR3: CASAERYQETQYF. Here the CDR3 DNA reads TGTGCCAGCGCTGAACGGTACCAAGAGACCCAGTACTTC. The variable domain in full, with the rest retrieved from reference TRBV11-2 and TRBJ2-5, is EAGVAQSPRYKIIEKRQSVAFWCNPISGHATLYWYQQILGQGPKLLIQFQNNGVVDDSQLPKDRFSAERLKGVDSTLKIQPAKLEDSAVYLCASAERYQETQYFGPGTRLLVL.

A few counts support this clone. J is TRBJ1-2 and V is TRBV6-5; tentatively, D is TRBD1 (6 bases). The germline V gene has CDR1 MNHEY and CDR2 SVGAGI. V was shortened by 0 bases and J by 0 bases, with 11 bases between the two germline ends. The CDR3 runs to 16 residues. The CDR3 spells CASSYSGQLANYGYTF. The CDR3 coding sequence is TGTGCCAGCAGTTACTCCGGACAGCTAGCTAACTATGGCTACACCTTC.

V and J are TRBV4-3 and TRBJ2-7, with D perhaps TRBD1 (5 bases). There are 13 residues in the CDR3. From germline, CDR1 is LGHNA and CDR2 YSLEER. Trimming shortened V by 0 bases and J by 4 bases, and 7 bases separated the two germline ends. The CDR3 loop reads CASSQDRAYEQYF. The CDR3 DNA sequence: TGCGCCAGCAGCCAAGACAGGGCTTACGAGCAGTACTTC.

The chain links TRBV5-5 to TRBJ1-3; 7 positions agree with TRBD1. V lost 4 bases, J lost 9 bases, and 16 bases stayed unmatched. The CDR3 is 16 amino acids. CDR1 SGHKS and CDR2 YYEKEE come from the germline V gene (reference sequence). The CDR3 nucleotides are TGTGCCAGCAGCACGGGGGACAGCGGTGGGTCTGGCACCATATATTTT. The encoded protein is CASSTGDSGGSGTIYF.